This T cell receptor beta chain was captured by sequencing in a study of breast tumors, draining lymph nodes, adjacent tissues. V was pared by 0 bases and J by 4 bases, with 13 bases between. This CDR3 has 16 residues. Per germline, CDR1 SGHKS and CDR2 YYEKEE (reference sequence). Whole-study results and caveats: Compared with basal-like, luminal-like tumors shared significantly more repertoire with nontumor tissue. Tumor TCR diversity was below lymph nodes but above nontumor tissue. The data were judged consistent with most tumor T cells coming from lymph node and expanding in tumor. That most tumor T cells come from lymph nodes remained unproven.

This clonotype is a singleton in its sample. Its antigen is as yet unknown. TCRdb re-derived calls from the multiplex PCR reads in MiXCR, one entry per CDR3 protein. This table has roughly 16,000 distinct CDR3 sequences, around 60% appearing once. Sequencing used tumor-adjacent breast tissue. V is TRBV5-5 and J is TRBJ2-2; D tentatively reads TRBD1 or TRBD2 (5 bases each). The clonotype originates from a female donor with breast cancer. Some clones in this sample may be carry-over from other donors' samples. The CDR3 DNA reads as TGTGCCAGCAGCTTGGCACTAGGGGCGGCCACCGGGGAGCTGTTTTTT. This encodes CASSLALGAATGELFF.